The 10 T cell receptor beta chains presented below share a single source sample, sequenced in a study of cytomegalovirus exposure and HLA in healthy donors. PCR employed 60 Vbeta and 13 Jbeta primers. Clones were read by immunoSEQ multiplex PCR, and TCRdb kept only the in-frame ones, dropping some. Among approximately 140,000 clones listed, more than 75% were seen once. The sample taken for sequencing was PBMCs. These receptors originate from a female donor in good health and CMV-seronegative.

This clone has just one count. The chain links TRBV5-1 to TRBJ2-5; TRBD1 matches 8 bases. V was pared by 5 bases and J by 3 bases, with 9 bases of the junction left unmatched. CDR1 and CDR2 from the germline V gene are SGHRS and YFSETQ. There are 15 residues in the CDR3. The CDR3 region is CASRRWTGREETQYF. In nucleotides, the CDR3 is TGCGCCAGCAGACGATGGACAGGGAGAGAAGAGACCCAGTACTTC.

The chain has TRBV30 and TRBJ1-2, with D perhaps TRBD1 (5 bases). The CDR3 is 14 amino acids. V dropped 0 bases and J dropped 3 bases, with 11 bases sitting between them. Germline CDR1 reads GTSNPN; CDR2 reads SVGIG (reference sequence). This CDR3 reads CAWSVQGRDYGYTF. The CDR3, as DNA: TGTGCCTGGAGTGTGCAGGGTCGAGACTATGGCTACACCTTC. Full variable domain (missing parts from reference TRBV30 and TRBJ1-2): SQTIHQWPATLVQPVGSPLSLECTVEGTSNPNLYWYRQAAGRGLQLLFYSVGIGQISSEVPQNLSASRPQDRQFILSSKKLLLSDSGFYLCAWSVQGRDYGYTFGSGTRLTVV.

Of note for this clone: Compared with germline, one end of the junction differs, possibly owing to a read error. The chain combines TRBV7-7 with TRBJ1-2; D is possibly TRBD1 (6 bases). The V gene's germline CDR1 is SSHAT and CDR2 FNYEAQ (reference sequence). The CDR3 covers 16 residues. CDR3 amino acids: CASSRQAPTATGGYTF. The CDR3 nucleotides read TGTGCTAGCAGCAGACAGGCGCCGACCGCGACGGGTGGCTACACCTTC. Full variable domain (rest looked up from reference TRBV7-7 and TRBJ1-2): GAGVSQSPRYKVTKRGQDVTLRCDPISSHATLYWYQQALGQGPEFLTYFNYEAQPDKSGLPSDRFSAERPEGSISTLTIQRTEQRDSAMYRCASSRQAPTATGGYTFGSGTRLTVV.

This chain joins TRBV28 and TRBJ1-2; 8 nucleotides agree with TRBD1. This CDR3 has 16 residues. Germline CDR1 MDHEN, CDR2 SYDVKM. V lost 6 bases to trimming and J lost 4 bases; unmatched junction nucleotides: 13. The chain's CDR3 is CASSRTGTKGGYGYTF. Here the CDR3 DNA reads TGTGCCAGCAGCCGGACAGGGACCAAAGGAGGCTATGGCTACACCTTC.

The chain couples TRBV6-5 to TRBJ1-1; 9 positions agree with TRBD1. The CDR3 runs to 13 residues. Germline-derived CDR1 and CDR2 are MNHEY and SVGAGI. V lost 10 bases and J lost 1; bases outside the gene matches: 4. The CDR3: CATGQGRNTEAFF. Here the CDR3 DNA reads TGTGCCACCGGACAGGGGAGGAACACTGAAGCTTTCTTT.

The chain joins TRBV7-8 to TRBJ1-2, with 11 positions matching TRBD1. The CDR3 contains 15 residues. V lost 6 bases, J lost 8 bases, and 11 bases stayed unmatched. Germline V gene lookup returns CDR1 SGHVS and CDR2 FQNEAQ. CDR3 DNA: TGTGCCAGCAGTTCTCCGGGACAGGGGGTGGGGGGCTACACCTTC. Encoded protein: CASSSPGQGVGGYTF.

The chain combines TRBV5-1 with TRBJ2-2; TRBD2 is a possible D gene (5 bases). V was trimmed by 5 bases and J by 4 bases, leaving 12 bases between them. From germline, CDR1 is SGHRS and CDR2 YFSETQ. The CDR3 totals 14 residues. CDR3: CASRRNSGTGELFF. In DNA, the CDR3 is TGCGCCAGCAGGAGGAACAGCGGCACCGGGGAGCTGTTTTTT.

The rearrangement joins TRBV19 to TRBJ1-4, with TRBD1 matching over 11 bases. Germline CDR1 and CDR2: LNHDA and SQIVND (reference sequence). Unmatched junction bases numbered 6, after V lost 6 bases and J lost 0 bases. This CDR3 has 17 residues. The CDR3 loop reads CASSLGDRGTTNEKLFF. CDR3 nucleotides: TGTGCCAGTAGCCTGGGGGACAGGGGGACAACTAATGAAAAACTGTTTTTT.

The chain has TRBV27 and TRBJ1-1; the D is unclear. The CDR3 spans 13 residues. The germline V gene has CDR1 MNHEY and CDR2 SMNVEV (reference sequence). Trimming pared 3 bases from V and 3 bases from J, leaving 8 bases between. The CDR3 reads CASSFPGDTEAFF. The CDR3 nucleotides read TGTGCCAGCAGTTTTCCCGGGGACACTGAAGCTTTCTTT.

J is TRBJ2-2 and V is TRBV5-1; TRBD1 agrees at 8 bases. With 7 bases clipped from V and 5 bases from J, the junction kept 4 bases outside the gene matches. Per germline, CDR1 SGHRS and CDR2 YFSETQ. CDR3 length equals 13 residues. The CDR3 protein is CASQGAQTGELFF. The CDR3 region has the DNA TGCGCCAGCCAGGGGGCGCAGACCGGGGAGCTGTTTTTT.